The rows below give T cell receptor beta chains drawn from one sample of a study of glioma-infiltrating T cells. TCRdb re-analysed the multiplex PCR reads in MiXCR, keeping a single row per CDR3 protein. The data show a few hundred thousand distinct CDR3 sequences, less than 50% seen once. Specimen: glioma tissue, nonneoplastic brain tissue, or PBMCs (not recorded which). The source is a human donor with low-grade glioma or glioblastoma, undergoing nonglioma brain surgery, or in good health (not recorded which). The CDR3 runs from the conserved cysteine through the conserved F or W.

V gene,CDR3 protein
TRBV20-1,CSLGTAYYGYTF
TRBV6-1,CASSIRWQAYGYTF
TRBV4-1,CASRQGDRNQETQYF
TRBV5-4,CASTLGRAGYNEQFF
TRBV5-1,CASSLPPYTEAFF
TRBV28,CASSSGSTEAFF
TRBV6-4,CASSEGGLTDTQYF
TRBV5-4,CANSLGGTVTFF
TRBV11-2,CASSWQGGGTEAFF
TRBV28,CASSFQAYKQYF
TRBV28,CAGSFLTLRAQPGGYTF
TRBV27,CAISEWAGNSYNEQFF
TRBV4-3,CASSQDSGRQPQHF
TRBV7-2,CASSRTATYEQYF
TRBV5-6,CASSLLKDRGLQETQYF
TRBV4-2,CASSQSDRLRSNQPQHF
TRBV15,CATSAGLVYEQYF
TRBV20-1,CSARDNPDNEQSF
TRBV7-2,CASSLDPSIVGEQFF
TRBV14,CASSPRVAGHQETQYF
TRBV7-4,CASSVGGTESSGNTIYF
TRBV6-6,CASSYVMGAYEQYF
TRBV7-6,CASSLEAVGAYNEQFF
TRBV6-2/TRBV6-3,CASSYGTSGYERYF
TRBV7-9,CASSPTLLATDTQYF
TRBV6-2/TRBV6-3,CASSSRGSSYEQYF
TRBV2,CASLAGNRTNEKLFF
TRBV20-1,CSVKSGREVETQYF
TRBV25-1,CTSSEYAGAPYEQYF
TRBV6-2/TRBV6-3,CASSYSGPGLAVNTGELFF
TRBV27,CASSYGNTGELFF
TRBV20-1,CSARMDRGFFIEQFF
TRBV7-2,CASSSGRDYYEQYF
TRBV2,CASSEQGNNEQFF
TRBV27,CASSLSGSYNEQFF
TRBV4-3,CASSQEVAVYTGELFF
TRBV6-1,CASGFGTSGSNEQFF
TRBV20-1,CSARIVGLTYNEQFF
TRBV3-1,CASSPYAQETQYF
TRBV6-2/TRBV6-3,CASRSPGQGYYGYTF
TRBV7-9,CASSLARPIGRETQYF
TRBV6-2/TRBV6-3,CAGAQGWQETQYF
TRBV27,CASRLIGTGRGGYTF
TRBV6-1,CASSNFWTGRDQPQHF
TRBV28,CASSQPGLLAPDEQYF